This T cell receptor (beta chain) was sequenced during a study of technical replicates of blood from a handful of donors. Assay: immunoSEQ multiplex PCR; the TCRdb copy retains only in-frame clones and omits some. Of 77,000 or so clones in the sample, roughly 92% were seen once. In its sample, this clone was seen once. Per germline, CDR1 SGHTA and CDR2 FQGNSA. This CDR3 contains 16 residues. V was cut by 2 bases and J by 5 bases, with 15 bases left in between. The sequenced sample was T cells isolated from PBMCs. The sequence was obtained from a human donor in good health. J is TRBJ2-2 and V is TRBV7-2, with a tentative D call TRBD1 (6 bases). The CDR3 here is CASSLKWAGETGELFF. CDR3 bases: TGTGCCAGCAGCTTAAAGTGGGCAGGGGAGACCGGGGAGCTGTTTTTT.